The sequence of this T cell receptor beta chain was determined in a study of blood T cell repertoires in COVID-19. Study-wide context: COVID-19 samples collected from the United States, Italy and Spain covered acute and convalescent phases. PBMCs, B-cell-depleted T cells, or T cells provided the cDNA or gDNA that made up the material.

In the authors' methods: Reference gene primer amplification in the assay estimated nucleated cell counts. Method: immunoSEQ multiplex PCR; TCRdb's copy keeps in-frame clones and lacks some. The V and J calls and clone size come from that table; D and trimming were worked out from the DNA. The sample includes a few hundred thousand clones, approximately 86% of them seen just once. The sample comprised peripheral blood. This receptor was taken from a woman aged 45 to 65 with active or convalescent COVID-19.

CDR3 region: CASSDWGAGNTIYF. DNA of the CDR3: TGCGCCAGCAGTGATTGGGGCGCTGGAAACACCATATATTTT. This chain uses TRBV10-1 with TRBJ1-3, with D perhaps matching TRBD1 (5 bases). This CDR3 has 14 amino acids. Germline-derived CDR1 and CDR2 are WNHNN and SYGVQD (reference sequence). Trimming left V 3 bases short and J 2 bases short, with 8 bases between.